The clone carrying this T cell receptor (beta chain) was recorded at least ten times. Its cognate antigen is unknown. This specimen belongs to a study of tumor-infiltrating lymphocytes in primary liver carcinoma. Study details: Patients underwent surgical resection for primary liver carcinoma. Stage T1-T3 N0M0 tumors measured about 4.2 to 10 cm at most. The study's findings and limits: Lower overlap was observed for tumor-adjacent and tumor-blood pairs relative to tumor region pairs.

The CDR3 covers 13 residues. The V end lost 2 bases, the J end lost 4 bases, and 9 bases lay between the germline ends. Germline V gene data show CDR1 as SQVTM and CDR2 as ANQGSEA. From 400 to 500 ng total RNA, TCR beta cDNA was generated with a primer in the constant region. Generation of the TCR beta libraries relied on three nested multiplex PCR rounds using slightly modified ARM-PCR. The first two PCR rounds used TRBV1-TRBV30 forward primers with a C-beta reverse primer, around 10 cycles each. TCRdb re-analysed the multiplex PCR reads in MiXCR, keeping a single row per CDR3 protein. Among about 310,000 distinct CDR3 sequences listed, more than 55% were seen once. The blood RNA (from unsorted whole blood) was obtained, and germline DNA was also extracted. None of the patients had received treatment, and all had chronic HBV infection.

V and J are TRBV29-1 and TRBJ1-3; D is ambiguous. The source material was peripheral blood. The sequence was collected from a man aged 40-50 years with primary liver carcinoma and hepatitis B virus infection. As DNA, the CDR3 is TGCAGCGTTGAACCCGGCGGGGGAAACACCATATATTTT. It specifies CSVEPGGGNTIYF.